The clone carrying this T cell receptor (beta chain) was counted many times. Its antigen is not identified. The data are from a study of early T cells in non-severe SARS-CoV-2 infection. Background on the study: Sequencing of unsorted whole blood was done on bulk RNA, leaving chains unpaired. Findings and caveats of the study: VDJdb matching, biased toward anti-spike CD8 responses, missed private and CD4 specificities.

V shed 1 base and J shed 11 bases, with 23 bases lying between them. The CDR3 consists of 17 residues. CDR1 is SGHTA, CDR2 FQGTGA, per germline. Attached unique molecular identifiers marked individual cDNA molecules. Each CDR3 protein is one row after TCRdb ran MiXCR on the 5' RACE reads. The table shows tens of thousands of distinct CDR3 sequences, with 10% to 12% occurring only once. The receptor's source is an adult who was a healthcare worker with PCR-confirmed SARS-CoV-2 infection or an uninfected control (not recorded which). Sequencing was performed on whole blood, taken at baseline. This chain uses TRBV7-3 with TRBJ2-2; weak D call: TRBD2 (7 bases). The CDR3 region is CASSLMSSGGLTTELFF. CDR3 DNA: TGTGCCAGCAGCTTAATGTCCTCGGGGGGCCTGACCACAGAGCTGTTTTTT.